The present T cell receptor (beta chain) was sequenced within a study of T cell repertoires in cytomegalovirus infection. The CDR3 length is 14 residues. The germline V and J ends were trimmed by 1 base and 4 bases, with 13 bases remaining between them. Germline assignment: CDR1 SQVTM and CDR2 ANQGSEA. From the reads, TCRdb called clonotypes with MiXCR, one entry per CDR3 protein. The sample lists some 300,000 distinct CDR3 sequences, around 9.6% occurring once. The study, taken as a whole, reports: The response measured ex vivo was dominated by TCR beta clonotypes (HLA-C-restricted and CMV-specific).

As to this clonotype: The antigen is not known.

The sequencing sample was made of PBMCs. The sequence derives from a human donor in good health (CMV status not recorded). Some clones in this sample may be carry-over from other donors' samples. This chain connects TRBV29-1 to TRBJ1-1; a weak D match, TRBD1 (5 bases). CDR3 protein: CSVEGLRGGTEAFF. The CDR3 region has the DNA TGCAGCGTTGAAGGTCTTCGCGGGGGCACTGAAGCTTTCTTT.